This T cell receptor beta chain appears in the sequencing data of a study of cytomegalovirus exposure and HLA in healthy donors. Study results and caveats: Researchers reportedly found TCR beta sequences accurately predicted most subjects' HLA-A and HLA-B alleles. Upon later analysis, HLA-associated TCR beta chains proved more clonally expanded than other, equally common chains. Usually a TCR sequence was rare, but some public TCRs were found in many donors. As a later analysis revealed, most CMV-associated TCR beta chains appeared HLA-restricted.

This clone was seen only a few times. Its antigen is currently unknown. The PCR contained 60 Vbeta and 13 Jbeta primers. Sequencing was performed with immunoSEQ multiplex PCR; in TCRdb, only in-frame clones are kept and a portion is missing. This repertoire shows tens of thousands of clones, about four fifths found once; its top ten account for about 4.7%. Germline V lookup: CDR1 GTSNPN, CDR2 SVGIG (reference sequence). CDR3 size: 12 residues. Trimming removed 7 bases from V and 7 bases from J, with 14 bases in between. Input material: PBMCs. This chain links TRBV30 with TRBJ1-5; D is unresolved. The clonotype originates from a young woman in good health and CMV-seronegative. The CDR3: CAYRESGQPQHF. DNA for the CDR3: TGTGCCTATAGGGAGTCGGGACAGCCCCAGCATTTT. The whole variable domain, remainder taken from reference TRBV30 and TRBJ1-5, is SQTIHQWPATLVQPVGSPLSLECTVEGTSNPNLYWYRQAAGRGLQLLFYSVGIGQISSEVPQNLSASRPQDRQFILSSKKLLLSDSGFYLCAYRESGQPQHFGDGTRLSIL.